A selection of T cell receptor beta chains follows, all from one sample in a study of ipilimumab plus nivolumab after autologous stem cell transplantation. Data came from immunoSEQ multiplex PCR; TCRdb stores just in-frame clones and leaves some out. The table includes some 44,000 clones, around nine tenths detected once. The input for sequencing was PBMCs, taken in a trial of ipilimumab plus nivolumab as post-transplant consolidation. The receptors were gathered from a male donor with multiple myeloma. Each CDR3 is given with its conserved first and last residue. A D gene is named only where the DNA matches it firmly. Clone size is shown for a subset of rows, as once, few, many or a class of expanded clone.

>.|.|TRBV19|TRBJ2-7
TGTGCCAGTAGTGACCACCGGGGTAGCTCCTACGAGCAGTACTTC
CASSDHRGSSYEQYF
>.|TRBD2|TRBV19|TRBJ2-5
TGTGCCAGTAGTATGACTAGCGGAGGAGCGGAGACCCAGTACTTC
CASSMTSGGAETQYF
>.|TRBD1|TRBV7-3|TRBJ2-1
TGTGCCAGCAGCCCCCTGGGACAGGGGGTGACGAATGAGCAGTTCTTC
CASSPLGQGVTNEQFF
>.|.|TRBV11-2|TRBJ2-1
TGTGCCAGCAGCACCAGCTGGGACGACTACAATGAGCAGTTCTTC
CASSTSWDDYNEQFF
>few|TRBD1|TRBV2|TRBJ1-5
TGTGCCAGCAGTCTAGCGGGACAGAGTCTACTTAGCAATCAGCCCCAGCATTTT
CASSLAGQSLLSNQPQHF
>.|TRBD1|TRBV28|TRBJ1-1
TGTGCCAGCAGTTTTTTTCGGACAGGGCAAGCTGAAGCTTTCTTT
CASSFFRTGQAEAFF
>.|.|TRBV27|TRBJ2-2
TGTGCCAGCAGATTATTGCAGGGTCACACCGGGGAGCTGTTTTTT
CASRLLQGHTGELFF
>.|.|TRBV2|TRBJ1-2
TGTGCCAGCAGGAGGGACGTATCTATGGGCTACACCTTC
CASRRDVSMGYTF
>.|TRBD1|TRBV5-4|TRBJ1-2
TGTGCCAGCAGCTTATTAACAGGGGATTTCTATGGCTACACCTTC
CASSLLTGDFYGYTF
>.|TRBD1|TRBV5-5|TRBJ1-1
TGTGCCAGCAGCTTTGTGGGACAGGGGCCCACTGAAGCTTTCTTT
CASSFVGQGPTEAFF
>.|.|TRBV5-1|TRBJ2-3
TGCGCCAGCAGCTCCCGGGACGCCTCCACAGATACGCAGTATTTT
CASSSRDASTDTQYF
>.|.|TRBV5-1|TRBJ1-5
TGCGCCAGCAGCTTGGAGCCTCTCATGCAGCCCCAGCATTTT
CASSLEPLMQPQHF
>.|TRBD1|TRBV5-6|TRBJ2-3
TGTGCCAGCAGCCTGGGGGGACAGGGCGTAGATACGCAGTATTTT
CASSLGGQGVDTQYF
>.|TRBD1|TRBV27|TRBJ1-1
TGTGCCAGCAGTTTTCAGGGGGACGGGACTGAAGCTTTCTTT
CASSFQGDGTEAFF
>few|.|TRBV6-5|TRBJ1-1
TGTGCCAGCAGCCGGGACGGGAACACTGAAGCTTTCTTT
CASSRDGNTEAFF
>.|.|TRBV6-1|TRBJ1-5
TGTGCCAGCAGTGAAATAATACAGTTCAATCAGCCCCAGCATTTT
CASSEIIQFNQPQHF
>.|TRBD1|TRBV19|TRBJ1-6
TGTGCCAGTAGCCCCACAGGGGGCTCTTCACCCCTCCACTTT
CASSPTGGSSPLHF
>.|.|TRBV7-3|TRBJ2-5
TGTGCCAGCAGCCCAGTGGGCGGGGAGACCCAGTACTTC
CASSPVGGETQYF
>.|.|TRBV19|TRBJ2-7
TGTGCCAGTAGTATTGCTCGTGCAGGGCCGTACGAGCAGTACTTC
CASSIARAGPYEQYF
>.|TRBD1|TRBV5-1|TRBJ1-1
TGCGCCAGCAGCTTGGGCGGGACAGGGGTTACTGAAGCTTTCTTT
CASSLGGTGVTEAFF
>.|.|TRBV6-4|TRBJ1-2
TGTGCCAGCAGTGAGTGGGGATCGGACTATGGCTACACCTTC
CASSEWGSDYGYTF
>.|.|TRBV10-1|TRBJ1-3
TGCGCCAGCAGTGGGCCTGAACGAAACACCATATATTTT
CASSGPERNTIYF
>.|TRBD2|TRBV6-4|TRBJ2-3
TGTGCCAGCAGTGACTCTAGCGGGGGGGCAGATACGCAGTATTTT
CASSDSSGGADTQYF
>.|.|TRBV6-1|TRBJ2-7
TGTGCCAGCAGTGAAGGGCGAGGACAGATACTACGAGCGGCTACGACGAAGTACTTC
CASSEGRGQILRAATTKYF
>few|.|TRBV5-1|TRBJ2-7
TGCGCCAGCAGCCTGGACGCAGCCTACGAGCAGTACTTC
CASSLDAAYEQYF
>few|TRBD1|TRBV18|TRBJ1-1
TGTGCCAGCTCAAACCCCAGGGGGCGCGGGGCTTTCTTT
CASSNPRGRGAFF
>.|.|TRBV27|TRBJ1-1
TGTGCCAGCAGTTACTCCCCGGGCCGCAGCCTTATGAACACTGAAGCTTTCTTT
CASSYSPGRSLMNTEAFF
>.|.|TRBV7-6|TRBJ2-5
TGTGCCAGCAGCGTAGCGGTACAGGAGACCCAGTACTTC
CASSVAVQETQYF
>once|.|TRBV18|TRBJ2-3
TGTGCCAGCTCACCGGAGGGGGGCCCAGATACGCAGTATTTT
CASSPEGGPDTQYF
>.|.|TRBV5-1|TRBJ2-7
TGCGCCAGCAGCGGAGGGGTTCCCCTCAACTACGAGCAGTACTTC
CASSGGVPLNYEQYF
>medium-sized|.|TRBV30|TRBJ1-1
TGTGCCTGGAGTGGTCCCCGGGCTTTCTTT
CAWSGPRAFF
>.|.|TRBV19|TRBJ1-5
TGTGCCAGTAAAATAGGAGGGACAACCCGGAATCAGCCCCAGCATTTT
CASKIGGTTRNQPQHF
>.|.|TRBV28|TRBJ1-3
TGTGCCAGCACCTCCCGGGGGGATGGAAACACCATATATTTT
CASTSRGDGNTIYF
>.|.|TRBV19|TRBJ1-1
TGTGCCAGTAGTATGCTAGGGGAGGGCACTGAAGCTTTCTTT
CASSMLGEGTEAFF
>.|.|TRBV6-1|TRBJ2-2
TGTGCCAGCAGTGGCGGACGGATTACGAACACCGGGGAGCTGTTTTTT
CASSGGRITNTGELFF
>few|.|TRBV5-1|TRBJ1-1
TGCGCCAGCAGCTGGGGAGGACCCAACACTGAAGCTTTCTTT
CASSWGGPNTEAFF
>.|.|TRBV29-1|TRBJ1-4
TGCAGCGTTGAATACGTTCGAGGTGAAAAACTGTTTTTT
CSVEYVRGEKLFF
>.|TRBD2|TRBV4-1|TRBJ2-1
TGCGCCAGCAGCCAAGCCGGAGGGAGGGCCTGGGGCAATGAGCAGTTCTTC
CASSQAGGRAWGNEQFF
>.|.|TRBV6-6|TRBJ2-7
TGTGCCAGCAGCCAGTTGAGGGGCGAGCAGTACTTC
CASSQLRGEQYF
>.|.|TRBV29-1|TRBJ1-2
TGCGGCGTTGGGGGGGGCCGGCCTTCCGCCTCTTCAAACTATGGCTACACCTTC
CGVGGGRPSASSNYGYTF
>.|.|TRBV6-6|TRBJ1-2
TGTGCCAGCAGTTACTCCAGGAGGGTAAACTATGGCTACACCTTC
CASSYSRRVNYGYTF
>.|TRBD1|TRBV6-1|TRBJ1-2
TGTGCCAGCAGTGACAATACCGGGACAGGGGCCTACACCTTC
CASSDNTGTGAYTF
>.|TRBD1|TRBV2|TRBJ1-2
TGTGCCAGCCGTGGGACAGAAAACTATGGCTACACCTTC
CASRGTENYGYTF
>.|TRBD1|TRBV10-3|TRBJ1-2
TGTGCCATATCCTATGACAGGGGGCATAATGGCTACACCTTC
CAISYDRGHNGYTF
>.|.|TRBV5-1|TRBJ1-1
TGCGCCAGCAGCACAAAAGGGGCTGGAGAAGCTTTCTTT
CASSTKGAGEAFF
>once|.|TRBV19|TRBJ1-6
TGTGCCAGTAGGGGCCCCGCGGCCTCCTATAATTCACCCCTCCACTTT
CASRGPAASYNSPLHF
>.|.|TRBV5-1|TRBJ2-3
TGCGCCAGCAGCCCCCACACCACAGATACGCAGTATTTT
CASSPHTTDTQYF
>.|.|TRBV18|TRBJ2-3
TGTGCCAGCTCACCGACATCGGGAACAGATACGCAGTATTTT
CASSPTSGTDTQYF
>.|TRBD2|TRBV7-9|TRBJ2-1
TGTGCCAGCAGCTTAGGGGTGGGTCTAGCGGCGTCTGAGCAGTTCTTC
CASSLGVGLAASEQFF
>.|.|TRBV2|TRBJ1-2
TGTGCCAGCAAACGGCAGAACTATGGCTACACCTTC
CASKRQNYGYTF
>.|TRBD1|TRBV11-2|TRBJ1-4
TGTGCCAGCGGAGGACAGGGCGTTTCAAAACTGTTTTTT
CASGGQGVSKLFF
>.|.|TRBV7-9|TRBJ2-3
TGTGCCAGCAGCTTCGCGCGGGGGCCAGGAGATACGCAGTATTTT
CASSFARGPGDTQYF
>.|.|TRBV7-2|TRBJ2-2
TGTGCCAGCAGCTTAGTAGGGCCGAACACCGGGGAGCTGTTTTTT
CASSLVGPNTGELFF
>.|.|TRBV2|TRBJ2-7
TGTGCCAGCAGTTATACCTACGAGCAGTACTTC
CASSYTYEQYF
>.|TRBD1|TRBV27|TRBJ2-7
TGTGCCAGCAGTTTCGGGGACAGGGCATACGAGCAGTACTTC
CASSFGDRAYEQYF